These 31 T cell receptor beta chains share one sample of origin, sequenced in a study of shared T cell receptors in the human thymus. TCRdb keeps only in-frame clones here, not all; method: immunoSEQ multiplex PCR. Among roughly 710,000 clones, approximately 85% were seen once, and the ten largest hold roughly 0.01%. These data were also reused for a study on human thymus T cells.

Sequencing used thymocytes. These receptors all stem from a girl less than two years old with a congenital heart defect.

The V call is TRBV5-1, the J call TRBJ1-1; the match to TRBD1 covers 8 bases. The CDR3 length is 15 residues. Germline V gene sequence: CDR1 SGHRS, CDR2 YFSETQ. The ends lost 4 bases at V and 4 bases at J; junction bases unmatched: 9. Here the CDR3 DNA reads TGCGCCAGCAGCCGCCAACAGGGGGGAATCACTGAAGCTTTCTTT. Amino acids: CASSRQQGGITEAFF.

The chain recombines TRBV15 with TRBJ2-7; 10 bases agree with TRBD2. Germline V gene sequence: CDR1 LNHNV, CDR2 YYDKDF (reference sequence). V lost 0 bases, J lost 4 bases, and 6 bases stayed unmatched. The CDR3 spans 16 residues. CDR3 nucleotide sequence: TGTGCCACCAGCAGAGATCAACTAGCGGGGTCTTACGAGCAGTACTTC. Its translation is CATSRDQLAGSYEQYF. Using reference TRBV15 and TRBJ2-7 for the parts outside the CDR3, the full variable domain is DAMVIQNPRYQVTQFGKPVTLSCSQTLNHNVMYWYQQKSSQAPKLLFHYYDKDFNNEADTPDNFQSRRPNTSFCFLDIRSPGLGDTAMYLCATSRDQLAGSYEQYFGPGTRLTVT.

The rearrangement joins TRBV7-2 to TRBJ1-3; a weak D match, TRBD1 (6 bases). V lost 3 bases, J lost 8 bases, and 14 bases lay in between. Germline CDR1 is SGHTA and CDR2 is FQGNSA. The CDR3 extends over 14 amino acids. The CDR3 region is CASSLGAGAHTIYF. In DNA, the CDR3 is TGTGCCAGCAGCTTGGGGGCCGGAGCTCACACCATATATTTT.

This sequence joins TRBV19 and TRBJ1-5, with D unclear. The CDR3 spans 15 residues. CDR1 is LNHDA, CDR2 SQIVND, per germline (reference sequence). V lost 9 bases and J 2 bases, leaving 17 bases between the germline ends. The CDR3 spells CASSGPRSGNQPQHF. In DNA form, the CDR3 reads TGTGCCAGCTCGGGTCCCCGGTCGGGCAATCAGCCCCAGCATTTT. Combining the CDR3 with reference TRBV19 and TRBJ1-5 gives the whole variable domain DGGITQSPKYLFRKEGQNVTLSCEQNLNHDAMYWYRQDPGQGLRLIYYSQIVNDFQKGDIAEGYSVSREKKESFPLTVTSAQKNPTAFYLCASSGPRSGNQPQHFGDGTRLSIL.

This clone was detected only once. The chain couples TRBV13 to TRBJ2-7, with 7 positions matching TRBD2. V was clipped by 6 bases and J by 0 bases; unmatched bases: 11. The CDR3 has 16 residues. Germline V gene data show CDR1 as PRHDT and CDR2 as FYEKMQ (reference sequence). The CDR3 region is CASRRGLSQNSYEQYF. The DNA for the CDR3 is TGTGCCAGCAGACGGGGACTATCCCAAAACTCCTACGAGCAGTACTTC.

This clone has a handful of counts. The gene calls are TRBV5-1 and TRBJ1-2, with 10 bases aligning to TRBD1. CDR3 size: 13 residues. From germline, CDR1 is SGHRS and CDR2 YFSETQ. V dropped 5 bases and J dropped 7; count of bases not matched to a gene: 5. CDR3 amino acids: CASSSRTGGGYTF. The CDR3 DNA follows: TGCGCCAGCAGTTCAAGGACAGGGGGTGGCTACACCTTC.

This clone came up once. This chain links TRBV28 with TRBJ1-5; maybe TRBD1 (6 bases). Deletions cut 10 bases from V and 11 bases from J, with 12 bases between. The CDR3 totals 10 residues. The germline CDR1 and CDR2 sequences are MDHEN and SYDVKM. CDR3 residues: CATSGVAQHF. Written as DNA, the CDR3 is TGTGCCACCTCAGGGGTAGCCCAGCATTTT.

The chain is built from TRBV5-1 and TRBJ2-3, with 10 bases identical to TRBD2. CDR3 length equals 16 residues. Germline V CDR1 and CDR2: SGHRS, YFSETQ. The J segment lost 3 bases and the V segment lost 4 bases, leaving 8 bases of the junction unmatched. The CDR3 loop reads CASSPPTSGRTDTQYF. The CDR3 DNA reads as TGCGCCAGCAGCCCCCCGACTAGCGGGCGGACAGATACGCAGTATTTT.

In DNA form, the CDR3 reads TGTGCCAGCAGCGTTTCAGGGGGCCGCCCCACTGAAGCTTTCTTT. Its translation is CASSVSGGRPTEAFF. The rearrangement uses TRBV5-5 and TRBJ1-1; TRBD1 matches 8 bases. There are 15 residues in the CDR3. Germline CDR1 is SGHKS and CDR2 is YYEKEE (reference sequence). V shed 4 bases and J 4 bases; nucleotides not matched to a gene: 9.

This clone was detected only once. The genes are TRBV5-4 and TRBJ2-5; TRBD2 is a possible D gene (5 bases). With 1 base removed from V and 3 bases from J, the gap between germline ends came to 7 bases. The CDR3 has 13 amino acids. The germline CDR1 and CDR2 sequences are SGHNT and YYREEE (reference sequence). CDR3 nucleotide sequence: TGTGCCAGCAGCTTGCACGGGGAAGAGACCCAGTACTTC. Amino acids: CASSLHGEETQYF.

The V gene is TRBV6-5, the J gene TRBJ1-5, with D hard to call. Germline CDR1 MNHEY, CDR2 SVGAGI. This CDR3 comprises 16 residues. V lost 4 bases and J lost 6, with 19 bases in between. CDR3 loop: CASSCGSEGGGQPQHF. CDR3 nucleotide sequence: TGTGCCAGCAGTTGCGGTTCAGAGGGCGGCGGTCAGCCCCAGCATTTT.

Only one count was recorded for this clone. This chain connects TRBV19 to TRBJ1-6, with 8 bases matching TRBD1. J was trimmed by 6 bases and V by 7 bases; bases with no gene match: 8. Germline loops: CDR1 LNHDA, CDR2 SQIVND (reference sequence). This CDR3 has 15 amino acids. DNA for the CDR3: TGTGCCAGTACCCACGCTGACAGGGGTAATTCACCCCTCCACTTT. This sequence encodes CASTHADRGNSPLHF.

This clone was recorded only once. V gene TRBV10-3 combines with J gene TRBJ2-5; 13 bases match TRBD2. The junction had 9 bases not matched to a gene; V was cut back by 6 bases and J by 5 bases. CDR1 and CDR2 from the germline V gene are ENHRY and SYGVKD. CDR3 size: 16 residues. The CDR3 region has the DNA TGTGCCATCAGAGCGGAACTAGCGGGGGGGCGGGAGACCCAGTACTTC. Translated, it gives CAIRAELAGGRETQYF.

V is TRBV19 and J is TRBJ1-5; D perhaps matches TRBD1 (5 bases). Germline CDR1 and CDR2: LNHDA and SQIVND (reference sequence). The CDR3 runs 14 residues. V was clipped by 3 bases and J by 6 bases, with 12 bases between them. CDR3 sequence: CASSIKRGCQPQHF. CDR3 coding DNA: TGTGCCAGTAGTATCAAAAGGGGATGTCAGCCCCAGCATTTT.

V and J are TRBV10-3 and TRBJ1-2, with a possible D match to TRBD1 (5 bases). Germline CDR1 ENHRY, CDR2 SYGVKD. The V and J ends lost 4 bases and 8 bases respectively, with 23 bases between them. CDR3 length equals 16 residues. The CDR3 here is CAISVAQERGDRGYTF. For the CDR3, the DNA is TGTGCCATCAGTGTAGCCCAAGAGCGGGGGGATCGGGGCTACACCTTC.

As regards this clone: A junction end diverges from the germline sequence, so it may reflect a read error. The sample holds other DNA sequences that translate to the same CDR3. The chain's CDR3 is CASSLEPKPYNSPLHF. DNA for the CDR3: TGTGCCAGCAGCTTAGAACCAAAGCCCTATAATTCCCCCCTCCACTTT. The V call is TRBV7-8, the J call TRBJ1-6; D is undetermined. The CDR3 is made up of 16 amino acids. Germline V CDR1 and CDR2: SGHVS, FQNEAQ.

The chain carries TRBV21-1 and TRBJ1-5; the DNA was not compared with TRBD1, the D call given in the table. TRBV21-1 represents a pseudogene. The CDR3 is made up of 21 amino acids. CDR3 sequence (DNA): TGTGCCAGCAGCAGCTCCCACCGCGGGACAGGGGGGCCCCGGGGTGATCAGCCCCAGCATTTT. It translates to CASSSSHRGTGGPRGDQPQHF.

This chain joins TRBV27 and TRBJ1-2; D not certain. Germline assignment: CDR1 MNHEY and CDR2 SMNVEV (reference sequence). The V and J ends lost 6 bases and 5 bases respectively, with 16 bases between them. This CDR3 contains 14 residues. In DNA form, the CDR3 reads TGTGCCAGCAGGTTTATGGGCAGCCCATATGGCTACACCTTC. It specifies CASRFMGSPYGYTF.

CDR3 in DNA: TGTGCCATCAGGGCCGGGACAGCCTACGAGCAGTACTTC. This sequence encodes CAIRAGTAYEQYF. The chain recombines TRBV10-3 with TRBJ2-7, with TRBD1 matching over 7 bases. The CDR3 is 13 residues long. Per the germline V gene, CDR1 is ENHRY and CDR2 is SYGVKD. J lost 2 bases, V lost 6 bases, and 4 bases had no gene match.

The DNA for the CDR3 is TGTGCCAGCACCAGGAACACCGGGGAGCTGTTTTTT. It translates to CASTRNTGELFF. The V gene is TRBV6-5, the J gene TRBJ2-2; no clear D. Germline CDR1 and CDR2: MNHEY and SVGAGI. The CDR3 consists of 12 residues. Trimming removed 7 bases from V and 1 base from J, with 4 bases in between.

V is TRBV15 and J is TRBJ2-1; TRBD1 agrees at 7 bases. The V gene's germline CDR1 is LNHNV and CDR2 YYDKDF (reference sequence). With 0 bases clipped from V and 6 bases from J, the junction kept 8 bases outside the gene matches. The CDR3 is made up of 16 amino acids. The CDR3 loop reads CATSRDRDSGGNEQFF. The CDR3 DNA reads TGTGCCACCAGCAGAGATCGGGACAGCGGTGGCAATGAGCAGTTCTTC.

This clone is a singleton in its sample. V gene TRBV28 combines with J gene TRBJ1-2; D might be TRBD1 (6 bases). Germline CDR1 is MDHEN and CDR2 is SYDVKM. CDR3 length equals 13 residues. V lost 5 bases and J lost 2, with 9 bases in between. In nucleotides, the CDR3 is TGTGCCAGCAGTAAAGACAGGAACTATGGCTACACCTTC. It translates to CASSKDRNYGYTF.

The rearrangement links TRBV19 to TRBJ2-7; 11 bases are shared with TRBD1. This CDR3 is built from 13 residues. Germline V lookup: CDR1 LNHDA, CDR2 SQIVND (reference sequence). V lost 10 bases to trimming and J lost 2 bases; unmatched junction nucleotides: 4. This CDR3 reads CATKGQGAYEQYF. The CDR3, as DNA: TGTGCCACCAAGGGACAGGGGGCCTACGAGCAGTACTTC.

This clone appeared once. This sequence joins TRBV27 and TRBJ1-3; no clear D. The V gene lost 0 bases and the J gene lost 2 bases, with 8 bases spanning the gap. Germline V gives CDR1 MNHEY, CDR2 SMNVEV (reference sequence). This CDR3 has 15 amino acids. CDR3 sequence: CASSLSEGPGNTIYF. The CDR3 DNA reads TGTGCCAGCAGTTTATCGGAGGGTCCTGGAAACACCATATATTTT.

J is TRBJ2-3 and V is TRBV4-2; maybe TRBD1 (6 bases). Per the germline V gene, CDR1 is LGHNA and CDR2 is YNFKEQ. V lost 3 bases, J lost 0 bases, and 10 bases lay in between. This CDR3 is built from 15 residues. The CDR3 sequence is CASSHTGSSTDTQYF. CDR3 nucleotides: TGTGCCAGCAGCCACACAGGGTCGAGCACAGATACGCAGTATTTT.

This sequence joins TRBV5-5 and TRBJ2-5, with D maybe TRBD1 (6 bases). Per germline, CDR1 SGHKS and CDR2 YYEKEE (reference sequence). The CDR3 runs 12 residues. V was pared by 4 bases and J by 2 bases, with 6 bases between. CDR3 coding DNA: TGTGCCAGCAGCAGGGGGCAAGAGACCCAGTACTTC. Translated, it gives CASSRGQETQYF. The full variable domain, its missing parts supplied by reference TRBV5-5 and TRBJ2-5, is DAGVTQSPTHLIKTRGQQVTLRCSPISGHKSVSWYQQVLGQGPQFIFQYYEKEERGRGNFPDRFSARQFPNYSSELNVNALLLGDSALYLCASSRGQETQYFGPGTRLLVL.

The chain uses TRBV14 and TRBJ2-2; 7 bases line up with TRBD1. This CDR3 has 13 amino acids. CDR1 is SGHDN and CDR2 is FVKESK in the germline V gene. Germline trimming cut 7 bases from V and 4 bases from J; bases unmatched to any gene: 3. The CDR3 sequence: CASTRDSTGELFF. The DNA for the CDR3 is TGTGCCAGCACCAGGGACAGCACCGGGGAGCTGTTTTTT.

The V call is TRBV9, the J call TRBJ2-1, with a possible D match to TRBD1 (7 bases). Trimming removed 0 bases at V and 0 bases at J, with 16 bases between. CDR1 and CDR2 from the germline V gene are SGDLS and YYNGEE. This CDR3 region has 18 residues. The CDR3 bases are TGTGCCAGCAGCGTAGTGGCGGGGACAGCCTTCTCCTACAATGAGCAGTTCTTC. The encoded protein is CASSVVAGTAFSYNEQFF.

V and J are TRBV7-2 and TRBJ2-1; 10 bases line up with TRBD1. Trimming at V came to 6 bases and at J to 8 bases, leaving 10 bases not matched to a gene. The CDR3 is 15 residues long. Germline-derived CDR1 and CDR2 are SGHTA and FQGNSA. Here the CDR3 DNA reads TGTGCCAGCAGAGTCCGACAGGGGGCGCCGGATGAGCAGTTCTTC. Encoded protein: CASRVRQGAPDEQFF.

The rearrangement uses TRBV10-3 and TRBJ1-1, with TRBD1 as a possible D gene (6 bases). Trimming cost V 4 bases and J 4 bases, with 16 bases left between them. The V gene's germline CDR1 is ENHRY and CDR2 SYGVKD. This CDR3 has 15 residues. The CDR3 loop reads CAISGWGGLGTEAFF. CDR3 sequence (DNA): TGTGCCATCAGTGGCTGGGGGGGGCTAGGCACTGAAGCTTTCTTT.

The chain is built from TRBV4-1 and TRBJ1-1, with 7 positions matching TRBD1. The J segment lost 0 bases and the V segment lost 1 base, leaving 23 bases of the junction unmatched. The CDR3 contains 22 residues. Germline loops: CDR1 MGHRA, CDR2 YSYEKL. Here the CDR3 DNA reads TGCGCCAGCAGCCAAGCTGATCGGCACCCTTTGGACAGGTCCTTGGTGAACACTGAAGCTTTCTTT. Protein: CASSQADRHPLDRSLVNTEAFF.